This TCR beta chain was retrieved from a study of T cell responses to AZD1222 COVID-19 vaccine. V shed 7 bases and J shed 8 bases, with 14 bases lying between them. The CDR3 runs 12 residues. Germline V CDR1 and CDR2: MDHEN, SYDVKM. As to this clone: Its antigen is currently unknown.

Broader study findings: When two AZD1222 doses had been given, Spike-specific TCR breadth and depth rose. Nearly half of spike-specific TCRs reportedly go after variant regions that carry no mutations. Repertoire sampling happened only post peak T cell response.

Data came from immunoSEQ multiplex PCR; TCRdb stores just in-frame clones and leaves some out. The sample records fewer than 150,000 clones, about 90% being singletons. The sample was peripheral blood, taken on day 0 of AZD1222 vaccination. This sequence joins TRBV28 and TRBJ1-2; D unclear. This sequence was found in an adult in good health. For the CDR3, the DNA is TGTGCCAGCACCCTCGTCGGTAGGGGCTACACCTTC. It codes for CASTLVGRGYTF.